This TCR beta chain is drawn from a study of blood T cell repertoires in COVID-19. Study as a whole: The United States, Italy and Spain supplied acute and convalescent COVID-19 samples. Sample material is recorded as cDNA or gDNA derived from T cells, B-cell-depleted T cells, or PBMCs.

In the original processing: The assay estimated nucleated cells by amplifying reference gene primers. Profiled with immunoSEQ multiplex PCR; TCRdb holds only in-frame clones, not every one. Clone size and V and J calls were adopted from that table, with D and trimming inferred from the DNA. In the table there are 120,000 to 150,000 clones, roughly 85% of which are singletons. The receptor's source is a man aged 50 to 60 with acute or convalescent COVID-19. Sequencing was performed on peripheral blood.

CDR3 amino acids: CATSEGTGGGYTF. DNA for the CDR3: TGTGCCACCAGTGAGGGGACAGGTGGTGGCTACACCTTC. The V gene is TRBV24-1, the J gene TRBJ1-2; TRBD1 matches at 8 bases. This CDR3 has 13 amino acids. Trimming removed 4 bases from V and 7 bases from J; junction bases left unmatched: 4. The germline CDR1 and CDR2 sequences are KGHDR and SFDVKD.